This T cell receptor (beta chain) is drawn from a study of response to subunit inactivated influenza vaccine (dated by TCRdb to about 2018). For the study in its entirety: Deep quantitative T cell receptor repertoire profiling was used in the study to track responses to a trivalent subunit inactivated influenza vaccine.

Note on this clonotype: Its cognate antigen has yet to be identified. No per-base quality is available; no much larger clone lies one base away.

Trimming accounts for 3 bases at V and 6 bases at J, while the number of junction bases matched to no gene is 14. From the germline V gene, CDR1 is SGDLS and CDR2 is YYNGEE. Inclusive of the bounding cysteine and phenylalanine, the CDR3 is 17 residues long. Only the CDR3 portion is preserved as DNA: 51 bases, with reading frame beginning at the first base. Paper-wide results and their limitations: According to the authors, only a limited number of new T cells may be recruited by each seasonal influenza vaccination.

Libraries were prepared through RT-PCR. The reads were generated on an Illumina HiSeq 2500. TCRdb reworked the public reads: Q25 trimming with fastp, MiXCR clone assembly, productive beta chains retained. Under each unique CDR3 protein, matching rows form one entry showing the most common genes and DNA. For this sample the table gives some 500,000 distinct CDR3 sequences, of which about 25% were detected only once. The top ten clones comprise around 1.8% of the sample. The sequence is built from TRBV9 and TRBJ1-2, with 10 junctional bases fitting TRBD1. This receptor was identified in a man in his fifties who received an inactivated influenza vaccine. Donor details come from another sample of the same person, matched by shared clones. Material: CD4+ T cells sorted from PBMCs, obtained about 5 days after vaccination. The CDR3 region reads CASSGRDRGSLIDGYTF. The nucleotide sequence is TGTGCCAGCAGCGGCCGGGACAGGGGCTCTTTGATCGATGGCTACACCTTC.